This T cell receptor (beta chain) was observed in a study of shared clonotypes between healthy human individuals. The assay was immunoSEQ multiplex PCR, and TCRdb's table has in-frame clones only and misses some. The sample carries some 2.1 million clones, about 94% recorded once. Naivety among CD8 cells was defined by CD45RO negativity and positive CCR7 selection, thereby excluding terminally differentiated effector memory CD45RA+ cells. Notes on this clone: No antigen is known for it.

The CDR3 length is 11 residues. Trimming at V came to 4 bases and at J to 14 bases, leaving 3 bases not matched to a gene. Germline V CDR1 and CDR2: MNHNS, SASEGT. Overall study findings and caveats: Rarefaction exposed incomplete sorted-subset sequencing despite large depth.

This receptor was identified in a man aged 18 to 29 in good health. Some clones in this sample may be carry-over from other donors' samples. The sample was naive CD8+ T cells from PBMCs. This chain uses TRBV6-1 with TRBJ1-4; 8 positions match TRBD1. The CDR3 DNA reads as TGTGCCAGCAGTGGGACAGGGAGGCTGTTTTTT. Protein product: CASSGTGRLFF.